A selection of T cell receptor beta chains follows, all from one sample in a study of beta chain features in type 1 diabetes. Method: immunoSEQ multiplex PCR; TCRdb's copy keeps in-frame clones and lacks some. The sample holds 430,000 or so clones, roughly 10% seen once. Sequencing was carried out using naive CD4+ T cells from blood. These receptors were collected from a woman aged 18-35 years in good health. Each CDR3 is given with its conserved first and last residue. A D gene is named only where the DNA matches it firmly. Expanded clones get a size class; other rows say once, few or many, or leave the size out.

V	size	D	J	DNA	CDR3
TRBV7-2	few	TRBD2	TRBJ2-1	TGTGCCAGCACCCCTGGCGGGGGAACCTACAATGAGCAGTTCTTC	CASTPGGGTYNEQFF
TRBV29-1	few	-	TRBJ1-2	TGCAGCCACGGGGGCCCTAACTATGGCTACACCTTC	CSHGGPNYGYTF
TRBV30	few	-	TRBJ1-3	TGTGCCTGGAAACAGGCTGGTGGAAACACCATATATTTT	CAWKQAGGNTIYF
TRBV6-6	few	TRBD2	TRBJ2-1	TGTGCCAGCAGACGGCGGGAGGGAAACAATGAGCAGTTCTTC	CASRRREGNNEQFF
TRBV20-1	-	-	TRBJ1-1	TGCAGGGCCATGAACACTGAAGCTTTCTTT	CRAMNTEAFF
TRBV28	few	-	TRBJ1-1	TGTGCCAGCCGGACCGGATACACTGAAGCTTTCTTT	CASRTGYTEAFF
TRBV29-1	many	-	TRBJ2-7	TGCAGCGTTGGGGTCAGCTACGAGCAGTACTTC	CSVGVSYEQYF
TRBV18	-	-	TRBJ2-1	TGTGCCAGCGCAAAAGCGGCCCAGGACAGAAGGGGTGAGCAGTTCTTC	CASAKAAQDRRGEQFF
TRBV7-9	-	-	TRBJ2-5	TGTGCCAGCAGCTTCCGTCGGGAAGAGACCCAGTACTTC	CASSFRREETQYF
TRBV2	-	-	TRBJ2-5	TGTGCCAGCAGTGAAGCGGAGGGTACCCAGTACTTC	CASSEAEGTQYF
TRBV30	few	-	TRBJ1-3	TGTGCCTGGAGCACGACTGGAAACACCATATATTTT	CAWSTTGNTIYF
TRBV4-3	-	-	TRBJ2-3	TGCGCCAGCAGCCAAGTAGGGAGGACCAACACAGATACGCAGTATTTT	CASSQVGRTNTDTQYF
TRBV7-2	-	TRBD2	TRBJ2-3	TGTGCCAGCAGCCCAAGTCGCAGCGGGACGGATACGCAGTATTTT	CASSPSRSGTDTQYF
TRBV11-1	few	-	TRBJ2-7	TGTGCCAGCTCGGACCGTGCCCCCTCCTACGAGCAGTACTTC	CASSDRAPSYEQYF
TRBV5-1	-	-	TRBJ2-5	TGCGCCAGCAGCCCGGGGCGGGGAGAGACCCAGTACTTC	CASSPGRGETQYF
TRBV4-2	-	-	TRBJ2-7	TGTGCCAGCAGCCCCAACCCGACAAGCTACGAGCAGTACTTC	CASSPNPTSYEQYF
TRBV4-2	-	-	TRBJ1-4	TGTGCCAGCAGCCAGGGGCTTAATGAAAAACTGTTTTTT	CASSQGLNEKLFF
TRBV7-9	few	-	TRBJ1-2	TGTGCCAGCAGCCTGGGACGCGGCTATGGCTACACCTTC	CASSLGRGYGYTF
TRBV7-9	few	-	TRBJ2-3	TGTGCCAGCAGCTTAGAGGGATACTCCACAGATACGCAGTATTTT	CASSLEGYSTDTQYF
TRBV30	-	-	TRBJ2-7	TGTGCCTGCTCGGGACATCGCTACGAGCAGTACTTC	CACSGHRYEQYF
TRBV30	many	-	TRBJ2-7	TGTGCCTGGAGTGAGCCCACTCCAGGCCACGAGCAGTACTTC	CAWSEPTPGHEQYF
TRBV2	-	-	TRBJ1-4	TGTGCCAGCAGTGAAAACAGCGACAATGAAAAACTGTTTTTT	CASSENSDNEKLFF
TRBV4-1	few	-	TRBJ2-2	TGCGCCAGCAGCCGAGGCGGATTTAAAGGAATAACCGGGGAGCTGTTTTTT	CASSRGGFKGITGELFF
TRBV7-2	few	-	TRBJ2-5	TGTGCCAGCAGCTTCGGACGTGAAGAGACCCAGTACTTC	CASSFGREETQYF
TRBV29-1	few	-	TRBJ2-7	TGCAGCGCCCAGGCGGGCTACGAGCAGTACTTC	CSAQAGYEQYF
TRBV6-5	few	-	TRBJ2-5	TGTGCCAGCAGTTACCCCCAAGAGACCCAGTACTTC	CASSYPQETQYF
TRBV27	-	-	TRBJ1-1	TGTGCCAGCTCTCCGGGACGGCTGACTGAAGCTTTCTTT	CASSPGRLTEAFF
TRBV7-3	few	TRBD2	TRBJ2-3	TGTGCCAGCAGCTTAGCGGGAGGGCCCACAGATACGCAGTATTTT	CASSLAGGPTDTQYF
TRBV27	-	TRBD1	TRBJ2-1	TGTGCCAGCACCCAAAGTCGGGACAGATACAATGAGCAGTTCTTC	CASTQSRDRYNEQFF
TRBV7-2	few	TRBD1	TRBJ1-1	TGTGCCAGCAGCCCCGGGACAGCTAACACTGAAGCTTTCTTT	CASSPGTANTEAFF
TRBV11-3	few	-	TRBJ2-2	TGTGCCACTCGTTTACACCCGGTGGACACCGGGGAGCTGTTTTTT	CATRLHPVDTGELFF
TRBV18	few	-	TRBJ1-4	TGTGCCAGCTCACCACCGGGAAGCCAAAGAGGTGAAAAACTGTTTTTT	CASSPPGSQRGEKLFF
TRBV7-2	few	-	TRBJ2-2	TGTGCCAGCACCTTTTGGACCCAAACCGGGGAGCTGTTTTTT	CASTFWTQTGELFF
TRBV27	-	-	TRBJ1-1	TGTGCCAGCAGATCGGGACACCTGAACACTGAAGCTTTCTTT	CASRSGHLNTEAFF
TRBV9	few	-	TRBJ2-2	TGTGCCAGCCAGGGCGGGATCGGCACCGGGGAGCTGTTTTTT	CASQGGIGTGELFF